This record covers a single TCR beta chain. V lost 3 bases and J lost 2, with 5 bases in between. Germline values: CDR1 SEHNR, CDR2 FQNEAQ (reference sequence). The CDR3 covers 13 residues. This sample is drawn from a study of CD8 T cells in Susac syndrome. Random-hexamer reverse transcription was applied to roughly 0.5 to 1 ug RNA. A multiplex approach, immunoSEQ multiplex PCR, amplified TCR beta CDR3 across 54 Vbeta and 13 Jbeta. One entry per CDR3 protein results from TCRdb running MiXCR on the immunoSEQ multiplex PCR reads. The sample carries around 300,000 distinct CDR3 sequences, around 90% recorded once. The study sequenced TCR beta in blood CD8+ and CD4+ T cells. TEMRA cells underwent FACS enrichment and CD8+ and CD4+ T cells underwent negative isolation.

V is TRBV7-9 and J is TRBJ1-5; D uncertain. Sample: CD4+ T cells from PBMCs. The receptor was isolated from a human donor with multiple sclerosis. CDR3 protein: CASSFLGNQPQHF. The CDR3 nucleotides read TGTGCCAGCAGCTTCCTTGGCAATCAGCCCCAGCATTTT.